The 26 T cell receptor beta chains below all came from one sample that was sequenced in a study of blood T cell repertoires in COVID-19. Sequencing was performed with immunoSEQ multiplex PCR; in TCRdb, only in-frame clones are kept and a portion is missing. The data contain 55,000 to 75,000 clones, about nine tenths of them singletons. Sequencing input: peripheral blood. The receptors come from a man aged 55 to 70 with acute or convalescent COVID-19.

This clone was counted a single time. J is TRBJ1-5 and V is TRBV19, with a weak D call TRBD1 (6 bases). CDR3 length: 16 residues. V was pared by 6 bases and J by 1 base, with 16 bases between. Germline values: CDR1 LNHDA, CDR2 SQIVND (reference sequence). CDR3 sequence (DNA): TGTGCCAGTAGCCACAGCAGGGGATCGAGCAATCAGCCCCAGCATTTT. Residues: CASSHSRGSSNQPQHF.

The chain joins TRBV9 to TRBJ1-2; no definite D call. Per germline, CDR1 SGDLS and CDR2 YYNGEE. Deletions cut 0 bases from V and 4 bases from J, with 19 bases between. The CDR3 is 17 residues long. The CDR3 nucleotides are TGTGCCAGCAGCGTAGGTGGTAGAGGTTCGACTTTCTATGGCTACACCTTC. Translated: CASSVGGRGSTFYGYTF.

This chain links TRBV6-5 with TRBJ1-2; 7 positions match TRBD1. Unmatched junction bases numbered 9, after V lost 11 bases and J lost 6 bases. Looked up from germline, CDR1 is MNHEY and CDR2 is SVGAGI. The CDR3 covers 12 residues. The CDR3 nucleotides are TGTGCCTCCAGGGGGTTCGAAAATGGCTACACCTTC. Its protein product is CASRGFENGYTF.

CDR3 loop: CASSFRQGVYEQYF. The CDR3 region has the DNA TGCGCCAGCAGCTTCCGACAGGGGGTATACGAGCAGTACTTC. The chain is built from TRBV5-1 and TRBJ2-7, with 9 positions matching TRBD1. From germline, CDR1 is SGHRS and CDR2 YFSETQ. V dropped 2 bases and J dropped 4; count of bases not matched to a gene: 4. The CDR3 contains 14 residues.

The chain combines TRBV27 with TRBJ1-2; 8 nucleotides agree with TRBD1. CDR3 size: 15 residues. Unmatched junction bases numbered 6, after V lost 2 bases and J lost 4 bases. The germline CDR1 and CDR2 sequences are MNHEY and SMNVEV (reference sequence). The CDR3 sequence: CASSLEMTGVYGYTF. The CDR3 DNA follows: TGTGCCAGCAGTTTAGAAATGACAGGGGTCTATGGCTACACCTTC.

J is TRBJ1-6 and V is TRBV6-5; weak D call: TRBD1 (5 bases). The V and J ends lost 8 bases and 9 bases respectively, with 14 bases between them. Per germline, CDR1 MNHEY and CDR2 SVGAGI. The CDR3 extends over 13 amino acids. The CDR3 region has the DNA TGTGCCAGCCAGGGAGGAACCTTTTCACCCCTCCACTTT. Amino acids: CASQGGTFSPLHF.

The rearrangement joins TRBV2 to TRBJ2-2; 8 nucleotides match TRBD2. The junction had 7 bases not matched to a gene; V was cut back by 3 bases and J by 4 bases. Germline CDR1 SNHLY, CDR2 FYNNEI. The CDR3 loop spans 16 amino acids. The CDR3 nucleotides read TGTGCCAGCAGTGATTCCAGCGGGGGTGGCACCGGGGAGCTGTTTTTT. Its protein is CASSDSSGGGTGELFF.

V is TRBV2 and J is TRBJ2-7, with 8 bases lining up with TRBD2. Germline V gives CDR1 SNHLY, CDR2 FYNNEI. Trimming at V came to 7 bases and at J to 7 bases, leaving 12 bases not matched to a gene. This CDR3 is 14 amino acids long. CDR3 nucleotides: TGTGCCAGCACCGGCGGGGGGCCGTCTTTGGAGCAGTACTTC. Residues: CASTGGGPSLEQYF.

This clone was picked up one time. The V and J genes are TRBV7-8 and TRBJ1-4; D perhaps matches TRBD1 (5 bases). The CDR3 sequence is 17 residues long. CDR1 and CDR2 from the germline V gene are SGHVS and FQNEAQ. The V end was cut by 0 bases, the J end by 3 bases, with 14 bases between. The CDR3 protein is CASSLAWRGPANEKLFF. As DNA, the CDR3 is TGTGCCAGCAGCTTAGCATGGAGGGGCCCGGCTAATGAAAAACTGTTTTTT.

As concerns this clone: This same CDR3 is encoded by further DNA sequences in the sample. J is TRBJ1-1 and V is TRBV5-4, with a possible D match to TRBD1 (6 bases). CDR1 SGHNT and CDR2 YYREEE come from the germline V gene (reference sequence). V was clipped by 4 bases and J by 7 bases, with 20 bases between them. This CDR3 is built from 15 residues. The CDR3 reads CASSGAGTRIHEAFF. Here the CDR3 DNA reads TGTGCCAGCAGCGGGGCCGGGACACGAATACATGAAGCTTTCTTT.

This clone was observed a few times. The chain joins TRBV11-1 to TRBJ1-2; possibly TRBD1 for D (6 bases). Trimming pared 3 bases from V and 8 bases from J, leaving 10 bases between. CDR1 SGHAT and CDR2 FQDESV come from the germline V gene (reference sequence). The length of the CDR3 is 12 residues. CDR3 loop: CASSLSGEGYTF. The CDR3 DNA is TGTGCCAGCAGCTTGTCAGGGGAAGGCTACACCTTC.

The rearrangement joins TRBV7-3 to TRBJ1-6, with no clear D. Germline loops: CDR1 SGHTA, CDR2 FQGTGA. The V and J ends lost 4 bases and 7 bases respectively, with 5 bases between them. The CDR3 spans 12 residues. The CDR3 loop is CASSSGNSPLHF. CDR3 bases: TGTGCCAGCAGCTCAGGAAATTCACCCCTCCACTTT.

The chain recombines TRBV3-1 (or the pseudogene TRBV3-2) with TRBJ2-2, with 7 bases matching TRBD2. The germline V gene has CDR1 LGHDT and CDR2 YNNKEL (reference sequence). This CDR3 has 17 residues. V dropped 0 bases and J dropped 1; count of bases not matched to a gene: 5. CDR3 coding DNA: TGTGCCAGCAGCCAAGATCGCCTAGCGGAGAACACCGGGGAGCTGTTTTTT. Translated, it gives CASSQDRLAENTGELFF.

By sample fraction, this clone is medium-sized. Within the sample, other DNA sequences also encode this same CDR3. The gene calls are TRBV5-1 and TRBJ1-6; D is unclear. In germline, CDR1 is SGHRS, CDR2 YFSETQ. CDR3 size: 15 residues. Trimming took 0 bases from V and 6 from J, leaving 10 bases between them. CDR3 DNA: TGCGCCAGCAGCTTGGAGGGAGGATTTAATTCACCCCTCCACTTT. Translating gives CASSLEGGFNSPLHF.

The rearrangement joins TRBV7-3 to TRBJ1-2; the match to TRBD1 covers 9 bases. The CDR3 has 14 amino acids. Looked up from germline, CDR1 is SGHTA and CDR2 is FQGTGA. The V segment lost 5 bases and the J segment 2 bases; nucleotides outside the gene matches: 3. CDR3 coding DNA: TGTGCCAGCAGCGCCGGGACAGGGAACTATGGCTACACCTTC. This translates into CASSAGTGNYGYTF.

The chain carries TRBV14 and TRBJ1-2, with D perhaps TRBD1 (6 bases). Trimming took off 5 bases at V and 8 bases at J, with 15 bases between the two ends. The CDR3 sequence is 13 residues long. CDR1 is SGHDN, CDR2 FVKESK, per germline. CDR3 coding DNA: TGTGCCAGCAGCGCTTTGGACAGTTTGGGCTACACCTTC. Its protein is CASSALDSLGYTF.

The V and J genes are TRBV12-5 and TRBJ1-2, with D possibly matching TRBD1 (6 bases). The V end lost 6 bases, the J end lost 5 bases, and 16 bases lay between the germline ends. There are 14 residues in the CDR3. Germline lookup yields CDR1 LGHNT and CDR2 FRNRAP. The CDR3 DNA follows: TGTGCTAGTGGCTCCGAACAGGGAATATATGGCTACACCTTC. Protein: CASGSEQGIYGYTF.

This sequence joins TRBV5-1 and TRBJ1-1; perhaps TRBD1 as D (5 bases). The CDR3 spans 13 residues. V shed 3 bases and J shed 3 bases, with 9 bases lying between them. Germline values: CDR1 SGHRS, CDR2 YFSETQ. CDR3 sequence (DNA): TGCGCCAGCAGCTCAGGGTCGTACACTGAAGCTTTCTTT. Its translation is CASSSGSYTEAFF.

This clone was detected once. V is TRBV5-1 and J is TRBJ2-7, with D possibly matching TRBD1 (5 bases). Germline V lookup: CDR1 SGHRS, CDR2 YFSETQ. V lost 0 bases, J lost 2 bases, and 9 bases lay in between. The CDR3 consists of 14 residues. The CDR3 protein is CASSLDGHTYEQYF. The CDR3 region has the DNA TGCGCCAGCAGCTTGGACGGACATACCTACGAGCAGTACTTC. Combining the CDR3 with reference TRBV5-1 and TRBJ2-7 gives the whole variable domain KAGVTQTPRYLIKTRGQQVTLSCSPISGHRSVSWYQQTPGQGLQFLFEYFSETQRNKGNFPGRFSGRQFSNSRSEMNVSTLELGDSALYLCASSLDGHTYEQYFGPGTRLTVT.

The sample holds a few counts of this clone. The chain is built from TRBV27 and TRBJ2-7; 8 bases align to TRBD1. With V trimmed by 7 bases and J by 6 bases, 14 bases remained unmatched. CDR1 and CDR2 from the germline V gene are MNHEY and SMNVEV (reference sequence). CDR3 length: 15 residues. CDR3 nucleotides: TGTGCCAGCAAGGGCGCGGACAGGGAATTCAGCGAGCAGTACTTC. Amino acids: CASKGADREFSEQYF.

The chain recombines TRBV6-1 with TRBJ1-2; possibly TRBD1 for D (5 bases). The germline V and J ends were trimmed by 1 base and 7 bases, with 10 bases remaining between them. Germline V CDR1 and CDR2: MNHNS, SASEGT. The length of the CDR3 is 13 residues. The DNA for the CDR3 is TGTGCCAGCAGTGAAGGAAGGGGATTTGGCTACACCTTC. It codes for CASSEGRGFGYTF.

This clone has only one observation. This rearrangement joins TRBV6-2 or TRBV6-3 to TRBJ2-7, with D perhaps matching TRBD2 (5 bases). From germline, CDR1 is MNHEY and CDR2 SVGEGT. The CDR3 is 15 residues long. V lost 2 bases and J lost 0, with 11 bases in between. In DNA form, the CDR3 reads TGTGCCAGCAGTTACCCCCCGGGAAGCTCCTACGAGCAGTACTTC. It encodes CASSYPPGSSYEQYF.

The V gene is TRBV4-1, the J gene TRBJ2-1, with a possible D match to TRBD2 (7 bases). The V and J ends lost 3 bases and 1 base respectively, with 22 bases between them. The CDR3 is made up of 19 amino acids. Germline assignment: CDR1 MGHRA and CDR2 YSYEKL. CDR3 amino acids: CASSQRLQFGGASYNEQFF. In nucleotides, the CDR3 is TGCGCCAGCAGCCAGCGTCTCCAATTTGGGGGGGCGTCCTACAATGAGCAGTTCTTC.

The chain recombines TRBV27 with TRBJ1-1; maybe TRBD1 (5 bases). The germline V and J ends were trimmed by 4 bases and 4 bases, with 16 bases remaining between them. Germline CDR1 MNHEY, CDR2 SMNVEV (reference sequence). The CDR3 sequence is 15 residues long. CDR3 nucleotide sequence: TGTGCCAGCAGTTCCCTGGCTGGGGGGATCACTGAAGCTTTCTTT. Amino acids: CASSSLAGGITEAFF.

The chain joins TRBV29-1 to TRBJ2-2; D perhaps matches TRBD1 (5 bases). The V gene's germline CDR1 is SQVTM and CDR2 ANQGSEA. V was trimmed by 5 bases and J by 4 bases, leaving 17 bases between them. The length of the CDR3 is 15 residues. The CDR3 here is CSVHKPGLATGELFF. CDR3 coding DNA: TGCAGCGTTCATAAACCAGGGCTTGCCACCGGGGAGCTGTTTTTT.

The genes are TRBV4-2 and TRBJ1-2; D is unclear. The CDR3 totals 13 residues. The V end was cut by 1 base, the J end by 4 bases, with 7 bases between. Looked up from germline, CDR1 is LGHNA and CDR2 is YNFKEQ. CDR3 in amino acids: CASSQGVPYGYTF. CDR3 nucleotides: TGTGCCAGCAGCCAAGGAGTTCCCTATGGCTACACCTTC.